This is a list of T cell receptor beta chains from one sample in a study of read filtering for tumor transcriptome and immune sequencing. TCRdb reprocessed the reads with MiXCR, giving one entry per CDR3 protein. In the table there are 39,000 or so distinct CDR3 sequences, 13% of which are singletons. Sequenced: a population of CD138-negative cells sorted from bone marrow. The receptors stem from a donor older than 35 with multiple myeloma. The CDR3 runs from the conserved cysteine through the conserved F or W. D genes are given only for firm matches. The size field is filled for only some rows; it gives once, few, many or a size class.

-	TRBV19	few	TRBJ2-1	CASSIGANGQFF	TGTGCCAGTAGTATAGGGGCCAACGGGCAGTTCTTC
TRBD2	TRBV5-4	many	TRBJ2-4	CASSTGGTSGIAKNIQYF	TGTGCCAGCAGCACCGGAGGGACTAGCGGAATAGCCAAAAACATTCAGTACTTC
TRBD2	TRBV14	many	TRBJ2-1	CASSQVGGRNDEQFF	TGTGCCAGCAGCCAAGTCGGCGGGAGGAACGATGAGCAGTTCTTC
-	TRBV14	once	TRBJ2-1	CASSHPGDLVAEQFF	TGTGCCAGCAGCCACCCAGGGGACCTAGTTGCTGAGCAGTTCTTC
-	TRBV24-1	-	TRBJ2-1	CATSAAYNEQFF	TGTGCCACCAGTGCGGCCTACAATGAGCAGTTCTTC
TRBD2	TRBV7-8	-	TRBJ2-5	CASRPRRGLAGDNFQETQYF	TGTGCCAGCAGACCCCGGCGGGGACTAGCGGGTGATAATTTCCAAGAGACCCAGTACTTC
-	TRBV6-1	many	TRBJ1-1	CASSLGAALGNTEAFF	TGTGCCAGCAGTTTAGGGGCAGCTTTGGGGAACACTGAAGCTTTCTTT
-	TRBV28	many	TRBJ2-7	CASSLGQNYEQYF	TGTGCCAGCAGCCTGGGACAAAACTACGAGCAGTACTTC
TRBD2	TRBV7-2	-	TRBJ2-2	CASSQGTSGEAVELFF	TGTGCCAGCAGCCAAGGAACTAGCGGAGAGGCCGTGGAGCTGTTTTTT
TRBD1	TRBV20-1	many	TRBJ1-1	CSAETGQNTEAFF	TGCAGTGCTGAGACAGGGCAGAACACTGAAGCTTTCTTT
TRBD2	TRBV7-2	many	TRBJ2-7	CASSRAREREREQYF	TGTGCCAGCAGCCGGGCGCGTGAGCGGGAGAGGGAGCAGTACTTC
-	TRBV20-1	many	TRBJ2-3	CSVGGPLEDTQYF	TGCAGTGTGGGCGGGCCCCTTGAAGATACGCAGTATTTT
-	TRBV7-2	many	TRBJ2-1	CASSSKGDPYTGNEQFF	TGTGCCAGCAGCTCTAAGGGGGACCCCTACACAGGGAATGAGCAGTTCTTC
TRBD1	TRBV20-1	many	TRBJ2-7	CSARGQGLTYEQYF	TGCAGTGCTAGAGGACAGGGGCTAACCTACGAGCAGTACTTC
-	TRBV20-1	many	TRBJ1-1	CSARFGWGTEAFF	TGCAGTGCTAGATTCGGCTGGGGCACTGAAGCTTTCTTT
-	TRBV30	many	TRBJ2-6	CAWSSGETGANVLTF	TGTGCCTGGAGCTCCGGAGAGACTGGGGCCAACGTCCTGACTTTC
-	TRBV20-1	many	TRBJ2-5	CSARVPRSQETQYF	TGCAGTGCTAGGGTCCCACGAAGCCAAGAGACCCAGTACTTC
-	TRBV7-9	many	TRBJ2-7	CASSLFGEQYF	TGTGCCAGCAGCTTATTTGGGGAGCAGTACTTC
-	TRBV27	many	TRBJ1-1	CASSFDGYTEAFF	TGTGCCAGCAGTTTTGATGGGTACACTGAAGCTTTCTTT
-	TRBV28	many	TRBJ2-7	CASSQQSYEQYF	TGTGCCAGCAGTCAACAATCCTACGAGCAGTACTTC
-	TRBV24-1	medium-sized	TRBJ2-1	CATSDLRSGVSNEQFF	TGTGCCACCAGTGATTTGAGGTCAGGGGTCAGCAATGAGCAGTTCTTC
TRBD1	TRBV7-9	many	TRBJ2-5	CASSSRQGAGETQYF	TGTGCCAGCAGCTCCCGACAGGGGGCTGGAGAGACCCAGTACTTC
-	TRBV12-3/TRBV12-4	many	TRBJ1-5	CASSRANSNQPQHF	TGTGCCAGCAGTCGAGCTAATAGCAATCAGCCCCAGCATTTT
TRBD1	TRBV7-8	many	TRBJ2-1	CASSPDRVYNEQFF	TGTGCCAGCAGCCCCGACAGGGTCTACAATGAGCAGTTCTTC
-	TRBV15	many	TRBJ2-3	CATSSGQDTDTQYF	TGTGCCACCAGTAGCGGTCAAGACACAGATACGCAGTATTTT
-	TRBV14	-	TRBJ2-3	CASSQDPVARQGPTFTDTQYF	TGTGCCAGCAGCCAAGATCCAGTCGCGAGACAAGGCCCCACTTTCACAGATACGCAGTATTTT
TRBD2	TRBV28	many	TRBJ2-1	CASRSTGPSGIDNEQFF	TGTGCCAGCAGATCCACGGGGCCTAGCGGGATAGACAATGAGCAGTTCTTC
TRBD1	TRBV7-9	many	TRBJ2-4	CASSRGQENIQYF	TGTGCCAGCAGCCGGGGACAGGAAAACATTCAGTACTTC
-	TRBV12-3/TRBV12-4	-	TRBJ2-1	CASSLDGRSGNEQFF	TGTGCCAGCAGTTTAGACGGGAGATCTGGCAATGAGCAGTTCTTC
TRBD2	TRBV7-9	many	TRBJ2-3	CASSLGSGSSDTQYF	TGTGCCAGCAGCTTAGGAAGCGGGAGCTCAGATACGCAGTATTTT
TRBD2	TRBV18	many	TRBJ2-2	CASSPAGLAGGPGELFF	TGTGCCAGCTCACCCGCCGGACTAGCGGGAGGCCCCGGGGAGCTGTTTTTT
TRBD1	TRBV7-6	many	TRBJ2-1	CASSKDRAVTSLFF	TGTGCCAGCAGCAAGGACAGGGCGGTAACATCTCTGTTCTTC
-	TRBV20-1	many	TRBJ2-7	CSARGQGLINSGQYF	TGCAGTGCTAGAGGCCAGGGACTTATTAACTCCGGGCAGTACTTC
TRBD2	TRBV6-6	many	TRBJ2-7	CASTPPGLAGYEQYF	TGTGCCAGCACCCCACCCGGGCTAGCGGGGTACGAGCAGTACTTC
TRBD1	TRBV20-1	many	TRBJ2-5	CSAFEDRAKETQYF	TGCAGTGCTTTCGAGGACAGGGCGAAAGAGACCCAGTACTTC
-	TRBV24-1	many	TRBJ2-1	CATSGYSLGTIYNEQFF	TGTGCCACCAGTGGGTATAGTCTCGGGACCATCTACAATGAGCAGTTCTTC
TRBD2	TRBV11-1	-	TRBJ2-3	CASSREGRTDTQYF	TGTGCCAGCAGCCGGGAGGGCCGAACAGATACGCAGTATTTT
-	TRBV5-1	many	TRBJ2-3	CASSFGRNQDTQYF	TGCGCCAGCAGCTTCGGTCGGAATCAAGACACGCAGTATTTT
TRBD1	TRBV7-2	-	TRBJ1-5	CAGSLGQGRGSNQPQHF	TGTGCCGGCAGCTTGGGACAGGGGAGGGGTAGCAATCAGCCCCAGCATTTT
-	TRBV29-1	many	TRBJ2-7	CSVRLGLNEQYF	TGCAGCGTTCGCCTCGGCCTAAACGAGCAGTACTTC
TRBD2	TRBV27	many	TRBJ2-5	CASSLRLAGVGETQYF	TGTGCCAGCAGTTTACGACTAGCGGGAGTGGGGGAGACCCAGTACTTC
-	TRBV29-1	many	TRBJ2-7	CSVVVSYEQYF	TGCAGCGTTGTTGTGTCCTACGAGCAGTACTTC
-	TRBV5-5	many	TRBJ2-1	CASSLVRRSYNEQFF	TGTGCCAGCAGCTTGGTCAGGCGCTCCTACAATGAGCAGTTCTTC
TRBD2	TRBV11-3	many	TRBJ2-1	CASSLTGGIYNEQFF	TGTGCCAGCAGCTTGACGGGAGGGATCTACAATGAGCAGTTCTTC
-	TRBV28	many	TRBJ2-5	CASSKGGARETQYF	TGTGCCAGCAGTAAGGGGGGTGCGAGAGAGACCCAGTACTTC
TRBD2	TRBV10-3	many	TRBJ2-3	CAISESPGLALRAATDTQYF	TGTGCCATCAGTGAGTCCCCGGGACTAGCGCTAAGGGCGGCCACAGATACGCAGTATTTT
-	TRBV5-1	many	TRBJ1-4	CASRVATNEKLFF	TGCGCCAGCCGAGTTGCAACTAATGAAAAACTGTTTTTT
-	TRBV7-6	many	TRBJ1-5	CASSLGAASSNQPQHF	TGTGCCAGCAGCCTGGGGGCCGCGAGTAGCAATCAGCCCCAGCATTTT
-	TRBV5-1	many	TRBJ2-3	CASRSEGTDTQYF	TGCGCCAGCAGGAGCGAGGGCACAGATACGCAGTATTTT